The source of this T cell receptor (beta chain) is a study of radiotherapy plus CTLA-4 blockade in lung cancer. Study in general: Disease control was achieved by around 30% of patients, and objective responses by about 19%.

The CDR3 is 14 amino acids. V gave up 3 bases and J gave up 4 bases, with 13 bases separating them. Germline CDR1 SGHNT, CDR2 YYREEE (reference sequence). Focal radiation was given together with CTLA-4 blockade (ipilimumab) to patients with chemo-refractory metastatic non-small-cell lung cancer. Data came from immunoSEQ multiplex PCR; TCRdb stores just in-frame clones and leaves some out. The sample lists about 28,000 clones, roughly 80% occurring once. The sequence came from a human donor with non-small cell lung cancer who had stable disease on radiotherapy plus ipilimumab. The source was peripheral blood, collected from a patient treated with radiotherapy plus ipilimumab. The chain employs TRBV5-4 and TRBJ1-1; weak D call: TRBD1 (5 bases). The CDR3: CASSWRGGVTEAFF. CDR3 DNA: TGTGCCAGCAGCTGGCGGGGGGGTGTCACTGAAGCTTTCTTT.